This T cell receptor (beta chain) was sequenced in a study of blood T cell repertoires in COVID-19. The assay was immunoSEQ multiplex PCR, and TCRdb's table has in-frame clones only and misses some. The data show roughly 180,000 clones, 82% seen once. This TCR derives from a man in his 60s who had recovered from COVID-19. Sequenced: PBMCs or T cells enriched from blood (not recorded which).

The CDR3 nucleotides are TGTGCCAGCAGCACCACCTCGGCTAGCGGGTACGAGCAGTACTTC. Translating gives CASSTTSASGYEQYF. The chain uses TRBV5-6 and TRBJ2-7; 8 bases are a match to TRBD2. In germline, CDR1 is SGHDT, CDR2 YYEEEE. V gave up 4 bases and J gave up 4 bases; unmatched junction bases: 10. The CDR3 sequence is 15 residues long.